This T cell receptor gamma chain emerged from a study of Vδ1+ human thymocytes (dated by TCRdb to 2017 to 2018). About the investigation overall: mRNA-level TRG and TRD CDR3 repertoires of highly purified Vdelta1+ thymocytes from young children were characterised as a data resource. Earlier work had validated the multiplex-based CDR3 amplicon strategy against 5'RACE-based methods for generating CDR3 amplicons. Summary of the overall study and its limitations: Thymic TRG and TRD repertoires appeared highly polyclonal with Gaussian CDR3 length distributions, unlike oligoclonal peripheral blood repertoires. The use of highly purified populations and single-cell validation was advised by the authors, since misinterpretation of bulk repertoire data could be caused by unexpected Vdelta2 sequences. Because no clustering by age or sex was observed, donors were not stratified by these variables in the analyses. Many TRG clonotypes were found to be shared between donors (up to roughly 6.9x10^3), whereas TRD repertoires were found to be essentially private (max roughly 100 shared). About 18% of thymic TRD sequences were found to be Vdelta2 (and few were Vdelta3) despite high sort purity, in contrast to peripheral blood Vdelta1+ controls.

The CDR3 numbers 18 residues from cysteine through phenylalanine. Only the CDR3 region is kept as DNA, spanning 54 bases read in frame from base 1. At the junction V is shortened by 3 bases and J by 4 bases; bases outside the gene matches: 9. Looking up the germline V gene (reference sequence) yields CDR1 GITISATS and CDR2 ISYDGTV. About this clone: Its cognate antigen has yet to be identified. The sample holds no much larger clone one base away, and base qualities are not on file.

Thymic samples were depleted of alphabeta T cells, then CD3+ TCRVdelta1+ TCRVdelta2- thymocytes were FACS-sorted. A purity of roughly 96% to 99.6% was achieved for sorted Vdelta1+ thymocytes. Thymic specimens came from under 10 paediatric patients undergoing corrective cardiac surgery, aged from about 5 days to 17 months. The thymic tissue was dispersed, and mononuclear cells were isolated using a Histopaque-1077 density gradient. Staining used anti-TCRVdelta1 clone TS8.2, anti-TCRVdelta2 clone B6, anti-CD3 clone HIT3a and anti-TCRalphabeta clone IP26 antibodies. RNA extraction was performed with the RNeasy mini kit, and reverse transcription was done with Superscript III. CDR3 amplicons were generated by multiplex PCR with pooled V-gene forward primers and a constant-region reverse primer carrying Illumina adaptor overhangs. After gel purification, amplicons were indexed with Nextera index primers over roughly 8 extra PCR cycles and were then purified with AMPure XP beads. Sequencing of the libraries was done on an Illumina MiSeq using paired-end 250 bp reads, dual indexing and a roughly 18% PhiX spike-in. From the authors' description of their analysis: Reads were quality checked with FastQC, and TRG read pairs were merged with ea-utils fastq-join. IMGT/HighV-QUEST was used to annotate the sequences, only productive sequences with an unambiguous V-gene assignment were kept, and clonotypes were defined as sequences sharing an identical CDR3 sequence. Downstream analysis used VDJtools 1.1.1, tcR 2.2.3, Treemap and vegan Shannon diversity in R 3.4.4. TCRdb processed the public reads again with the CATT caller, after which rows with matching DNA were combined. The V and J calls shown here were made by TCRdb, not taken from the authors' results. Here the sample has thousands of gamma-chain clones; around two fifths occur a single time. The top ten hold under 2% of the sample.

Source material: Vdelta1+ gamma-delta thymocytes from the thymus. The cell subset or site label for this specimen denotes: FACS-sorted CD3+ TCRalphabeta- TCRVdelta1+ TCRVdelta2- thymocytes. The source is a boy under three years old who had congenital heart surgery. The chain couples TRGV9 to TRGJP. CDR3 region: CALWETPDQELGKKIKVF. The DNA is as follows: TGTGCCTTGTGGGAGACACCAGATCAAGAGTTGGGCAAAAAAATCAAGGTATTT.